These T cell receptor beta chains were read from a single sample in a study of T cells after posttransplantation cyclophosphamide. Clones were read by immunoSEQ multiplex PCR, and TCRdb kept only the in-frame ones, dropping some. The sample has around 17,000 clones; about four fifths are singletons. This material consisted of PBMCs, taken 410 to 450 days after allogeneic stem cell transplant with calcineurin inhibitor and methotrexate. The receptors were sampled from a male patient younger than 45 who received an allogeneic stem cell transplant from an unrelated donor, was CMV-positive, and had acute and chronic GVHD. Some T cells may possibly be graft donor cells. CDR3s include the opening cysteine and the closing phenylalanine or tryptophan. Each record gives: clone size, V gene, CDR3 length, J gene, D gene, CDR3 DNA, CDR3 protein. D genes are given only for firm matches. Not all rows give a size; the values are once, few, many and, for expanded clones, a class.

once,TRBV11-2,18,TRBJ2-2,TRBD2,TGTGCCAGCACCACTCTTAGAGGACGGGGGGGGGAGGCCGGGGAGCTGTTTTTT,CASTTLRGRGGEAGELFF
.,TRBV15,14,TRBJ1-1,.,TGTGCCACCAGCAGAGATCAGTCCAGCGCTGAAGCTTTCTTT,CATSRDQSSAEAFF
.,TRBV7-9,12,TRBJ1-1,.,TGTGCCAGCAGCCCCGACAGGACTGAAGCTTTCTTT,CASSPDRTEAFF
.,TRBV4-1,16,TRBJ2-5,TRBD1,TGCGCCAGCAGCCAAGACCCCCGGACAGGGGCAGAGACCCAGTACTTC,CASSQDPRTGAETQYF
few,TRBV7-2,13,TRBJ1-5,.,TGTGCCAGCAGCTACGGAGGGCATCAGCCCCAGCATTTT,CASSYGGHQPQHF
.,TRBV7-2,15,TRBJ2-3,TRBD2,TGTGCCAGCAGCCGGACTAGCGGGGGGCAAGATACGCAGTATTTT,CASSRTSGGQDTQYF
.,TRBV7-7,14,TRBJ2-5,TRBD1,TGTGCCAGCAGCTGGGGGACAGGGTACGAGACCCAGTACTTC,CASSWGTGYETQYF
.,TRBV6-5,14,TRBJ1-5,.,TGTGCCAGCAGTTCCGGGCTAGCAACTCGGCCCCAGCATTTT,CASSSGLATRPQHF
once,TRBV6-6,14,TRBJ1-1,.,TGTGCCAGCAGTTACTCGATGAGAGCTACTGAAGCTTTCTTT,CASSYSMRATEAFF
.,TRBV9,14,TRBJ1-5,.,TGTGCCAGCAGCGCACAGGATAGCAATCAGCCCCAGCATTTT,CASSAQDSNQPQHF
.,TRBV7-6,14,TRBJ2-1,TRBD1,TGTGCCAGCAGCTTAACGGGACAGCTCAATGAGCAGTTCTTC,CASSLTGQLNEQFF
once,TRBV7-9,13,TRBJ1-2,TRBD1,TGTGCCAGCCAGGGGGGTACCAACTATGGCTACACCTTC,CASQGGTNYGYTF
.,TRBV7-3,14,TRBJ1-2,.,TGTGCCAGCAGCTTAGGGGGGAATAACGATGGCTACACCTTC,CASSLGGNNDGYTF
once,TRBV7-3,16,TRBJ2-2,TRBD1,TGTGCCAGCAGCCTTCACGGGGACAGGCTCCCCGGGGAGCTGTTTTTT,CASSLHGDRLPGELFF
.,TRBV4-2,15,TRBJ2-3,.,TGTGCCAGCAGCCAATTGAGGGGGAACTCAGATACGCAGTATTTT,CASSQLRGNSDTQYF
.,TRBV19,13,TRBJ1-5,.,TGTGCCAGTAGTGGACAGAGCAATCAGCCCCAGCATTTT,CASSGQSNQPQHF
.,TRBV27,16,TRBJ2-1,.,TGTGCCAGCAGTTTATCGCCGGACTCGACCTACAATGAGCAGTTCTTC,CASSLSPDSTYNEQFF
.,TRBV6-5,14,TRBJ2-5,TRBD2,TGTGCCAGCCGCGGGACTAGAGTTTGGGAGACCCAGTACTTC,CASRGTRVWETQYF
.,TRBV5-4,15,TRBJ2-1,TRBD1,TGTGCCAGCAGCTCAGGGACAGGGGGATACAATGAGCAGTTCTTC,CASSSGTGGYNEQFF
few,TRBV10-3,17,TRBJ2-2,TRBD2,TGTGCCATCAGTGGACTAGCGGGCGTGGTGGACACCGGGGAGCTGTTTTTT,CAISGLAGVVDTGELFF
.,TRBV30,15,TRBJ1-4,TRBD1,TGTGCCTGGAGTCCCCGGGCAGGGGGCCTTGAAAAACTGTTTTTT,CAWSPRAGGLEKLFF
.,TRBV29-1,18,TRBJ2-3,TRBD2,TGCAGCGTTGAACGAGGACTAGCGGGGGGGTCGGGAGGAGATACGCAGTATTTT,CSVERGLAGGSGGDTQYF
few,TRBV7-7,14,TRBJ1-3,.,TGTGCCAGCAGCCCGGACAGCTCTGGAAACACCATATATTTT,CASSPDSSGNTIYF
.,TRBV11-1,14,TRBJ1-1,TRBD1,TGTGCCAGCAGCCGGCAGGGGGCGAGGACTGAAGCTTTCTTT,CASSRQGARTEAFF
once,TRBV27,14,TRBJ2-7,TRBD1,TGTGCCAGCAGTTTAGGGACAGCACCCCACGAGCAGTACTTC,CASSLGTAPHEQYF
.,TRBV5-5,15,TRBJ1-4,.,TGTGCCAGCAGCCTGCTCCGAGGGAGGGATGAAAAACTGTTTTTT,CASSLLRGRDEKLFF
.,TRBV7-2,13,TRBJ1-1,.,TGTGCCAGCAGCTTAGGTATTTTCACTGAAGCTTTCTTT,CASSLGIFTEAFF
medium-sized,TRBV4-3,18,TRBJ2-2,TRBD2,TGCGCCAGCAGCCAATCTGGGCTAGCGGGGGGCCCGACCGGGGAGCTGTTTTTT,CASSQSGLAGGPTGELFF
.,TRBV4-3,13,TRBJ2-3,.,TGCGCCAGCAGCCAATCTAGCGAGGATACGCAGTATTTT,CASSQSSEDTQYF
medium-sized,TRBV6-1,18,TRBJ2-1,.,TGTGCCAGCAGTGAAAGTATTCTTAGGGGTACGAGTAACAATGAGCAGTTCTTC,CASSESILRGTSNNEQFF
once,TRBV7-6,15,TRBJ2-3,TRBD2,TGTGCCAGCAGCCATCTAGCGGGAGATACAGATACGCAGTATTTT,CASSHLAGDTDTQYF
.,TRBV27,13,TRBJ2-1,TRBD1,TGTGGCACAGGGGGATGGAGGGGCAATGAGCAGTTCTTC,CGTGGWRGNEQFF
.,TRBV6-1,13,TRBJ2-7,TRBD1,TGTGCCAGCGGGACAGGGAACTCCTACGAGCAGTACTTC,CASGTGNSYEQYF
.,TRBV11-3,14,TRBJ2-1,TRBD1,TGTGCCAGCAGCGGGACAGGGGGCTTCAATGAGCAGTTCTTC,CASSGTGGFNEQFF
.,TRBV6-1,13,TRBJ1-5,.,TGTGCCAGCAGTGAAGCGCGCGGTCAGCCCCAGCATTTT,CASSEARGQPQHF
.,TRBV27,15,TRBJ1-1,.,TGTGCCAGCAGTTCCCGGTCCGGGGTCGGAACTGAAGCTTTCTTT,CASSSRSGVGTEAFF
.,TRBV4-2,15,TRBJ1-1,TRBD1,TGTGCCAGCAGCTTTCAGACAGGGGGGAACACTGAAGCTTTCTTT,CASSFQTGGNTEAFF
.,TRBV6-5,15,TRBJ1-1,TRBD1,TGTGCCAGCAGTTGGAGACAGGGGGGTAACACTGAAGCTTTCTTT,CASSWRQGGNTEAFF
.,TRBV2,16,TRBJ2-1,TRBD2,TGTGCCAGCAGAGGGGCTAGCGGGGGGACGGGCAATGAGCAGTTCTTC,CASRGASGGTGNEQFF
.,TRBV4-3,16,TRBJ2-5,TRBD1,TGCGCCAGCAGCCAAGAAGGGACAGGGGGCCTGGAGACCCAGTACTTC,CASSQEGTGGLETQYF
few,TRBV19,15,TRBJ1-2,.,TGTGCCAGTAGTATAGGGATCCCGCCTGCGGGGGGCTACACCTTC,CASSIGIPPAGGYTF
.,TRBV5-1,15,TRBJ2-7,TRBD1,TGCGCCAGCAGCACCCACCGACAGGGGATCTACGAGCAGTACTTC,CASSTHRQGIYEQYF